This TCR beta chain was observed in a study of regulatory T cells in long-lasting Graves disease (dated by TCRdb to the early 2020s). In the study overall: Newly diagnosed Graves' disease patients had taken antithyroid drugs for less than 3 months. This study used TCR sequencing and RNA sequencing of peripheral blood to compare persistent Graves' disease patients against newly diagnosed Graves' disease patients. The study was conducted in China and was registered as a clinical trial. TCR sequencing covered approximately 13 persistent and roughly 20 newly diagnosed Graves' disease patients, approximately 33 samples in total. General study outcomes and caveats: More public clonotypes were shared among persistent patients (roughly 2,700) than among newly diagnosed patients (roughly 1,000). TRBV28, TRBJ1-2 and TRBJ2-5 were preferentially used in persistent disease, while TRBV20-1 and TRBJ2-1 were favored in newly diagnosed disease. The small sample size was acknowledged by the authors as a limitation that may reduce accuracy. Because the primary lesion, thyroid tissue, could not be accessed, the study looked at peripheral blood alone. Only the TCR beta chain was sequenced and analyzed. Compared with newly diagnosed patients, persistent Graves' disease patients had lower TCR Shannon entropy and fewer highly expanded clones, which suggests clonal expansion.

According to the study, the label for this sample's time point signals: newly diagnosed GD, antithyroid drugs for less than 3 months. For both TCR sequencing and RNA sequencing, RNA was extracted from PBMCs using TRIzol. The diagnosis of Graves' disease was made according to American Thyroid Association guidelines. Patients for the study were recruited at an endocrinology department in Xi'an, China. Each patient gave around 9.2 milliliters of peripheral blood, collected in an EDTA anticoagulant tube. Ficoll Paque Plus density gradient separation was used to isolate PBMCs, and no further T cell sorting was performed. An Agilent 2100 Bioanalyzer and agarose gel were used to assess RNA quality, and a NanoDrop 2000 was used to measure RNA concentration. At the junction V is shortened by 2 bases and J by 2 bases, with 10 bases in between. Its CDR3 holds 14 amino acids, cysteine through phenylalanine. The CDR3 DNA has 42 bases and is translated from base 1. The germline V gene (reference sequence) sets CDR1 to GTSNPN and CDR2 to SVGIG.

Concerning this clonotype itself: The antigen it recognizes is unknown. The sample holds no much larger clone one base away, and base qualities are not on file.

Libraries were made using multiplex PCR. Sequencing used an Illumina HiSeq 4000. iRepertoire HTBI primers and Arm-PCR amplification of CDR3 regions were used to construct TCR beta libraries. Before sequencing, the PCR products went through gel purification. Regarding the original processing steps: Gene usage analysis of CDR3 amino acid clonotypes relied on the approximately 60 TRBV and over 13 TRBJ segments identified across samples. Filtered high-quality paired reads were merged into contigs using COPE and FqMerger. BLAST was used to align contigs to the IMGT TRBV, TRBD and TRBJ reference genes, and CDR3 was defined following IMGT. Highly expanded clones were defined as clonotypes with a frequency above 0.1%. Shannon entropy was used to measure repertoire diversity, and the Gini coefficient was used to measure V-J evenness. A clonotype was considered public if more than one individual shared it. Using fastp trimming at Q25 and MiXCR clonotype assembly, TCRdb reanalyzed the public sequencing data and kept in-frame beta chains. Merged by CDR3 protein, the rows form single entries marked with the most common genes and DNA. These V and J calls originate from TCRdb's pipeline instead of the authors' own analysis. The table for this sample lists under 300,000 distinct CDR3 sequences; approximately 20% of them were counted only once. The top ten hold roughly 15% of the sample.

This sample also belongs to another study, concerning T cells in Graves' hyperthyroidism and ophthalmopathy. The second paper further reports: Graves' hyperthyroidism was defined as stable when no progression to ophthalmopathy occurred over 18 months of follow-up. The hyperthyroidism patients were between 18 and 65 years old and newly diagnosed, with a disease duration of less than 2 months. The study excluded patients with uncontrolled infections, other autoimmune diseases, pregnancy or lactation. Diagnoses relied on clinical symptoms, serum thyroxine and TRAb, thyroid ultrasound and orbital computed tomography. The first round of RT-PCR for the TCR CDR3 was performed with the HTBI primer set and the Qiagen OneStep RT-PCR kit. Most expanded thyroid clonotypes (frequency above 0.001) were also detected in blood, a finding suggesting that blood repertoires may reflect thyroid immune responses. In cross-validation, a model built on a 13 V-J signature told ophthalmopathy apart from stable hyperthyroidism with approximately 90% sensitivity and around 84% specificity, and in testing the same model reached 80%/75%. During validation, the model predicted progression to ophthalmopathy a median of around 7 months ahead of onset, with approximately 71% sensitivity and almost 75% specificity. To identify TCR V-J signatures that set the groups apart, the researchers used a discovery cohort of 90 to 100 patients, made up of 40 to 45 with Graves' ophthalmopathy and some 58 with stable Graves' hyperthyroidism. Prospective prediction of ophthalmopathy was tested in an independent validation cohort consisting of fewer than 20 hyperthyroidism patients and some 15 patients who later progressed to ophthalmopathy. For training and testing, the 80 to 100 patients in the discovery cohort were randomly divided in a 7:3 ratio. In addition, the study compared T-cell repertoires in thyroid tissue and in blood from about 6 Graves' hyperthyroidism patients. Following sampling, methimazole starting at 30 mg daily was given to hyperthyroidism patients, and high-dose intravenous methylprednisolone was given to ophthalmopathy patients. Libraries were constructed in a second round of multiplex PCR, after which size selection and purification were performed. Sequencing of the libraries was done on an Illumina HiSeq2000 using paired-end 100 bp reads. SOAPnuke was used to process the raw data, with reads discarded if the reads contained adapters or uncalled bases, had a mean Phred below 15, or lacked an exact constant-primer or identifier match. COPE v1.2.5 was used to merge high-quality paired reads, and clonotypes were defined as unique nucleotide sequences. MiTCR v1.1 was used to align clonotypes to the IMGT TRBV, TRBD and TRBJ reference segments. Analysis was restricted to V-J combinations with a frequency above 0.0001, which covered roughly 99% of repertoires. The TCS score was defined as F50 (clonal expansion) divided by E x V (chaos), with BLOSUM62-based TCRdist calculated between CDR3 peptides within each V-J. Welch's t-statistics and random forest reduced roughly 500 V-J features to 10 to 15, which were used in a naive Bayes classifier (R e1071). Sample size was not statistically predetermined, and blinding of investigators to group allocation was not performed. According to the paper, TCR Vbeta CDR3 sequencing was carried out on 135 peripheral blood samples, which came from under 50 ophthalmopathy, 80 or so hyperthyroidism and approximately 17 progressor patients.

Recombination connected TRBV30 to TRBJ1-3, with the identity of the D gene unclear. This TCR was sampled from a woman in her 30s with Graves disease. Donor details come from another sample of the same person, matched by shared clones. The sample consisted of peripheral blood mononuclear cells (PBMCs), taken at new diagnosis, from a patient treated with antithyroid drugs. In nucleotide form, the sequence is TGTGCCTGGAGTAGAGGAAGGGCTGGAAACACCATATATTTT. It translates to CAWSRGRAGNTIYF.